Here is one T cell receptor beta chain with its context. What it recognizes is unknown. Carried by the TCR beta cDNA libraries were unique molecular identifiers. cDNA molecules numbering 450,000 to 650,000 came from roughly 0.93 to 9.6 million T cells. Via MiXCR, TCRdb re-called the PCR reads, giving one row per CDR3 protein. The table includes about 460,000 distinct CDR3 sequences, approximately 45% detected once. These data are taken from a study of post-analysis software for immune sequencing data. Study summary: The patients showed relapsing-remitting, secondary progressive and progressive-relapsing multiple sclerosis courses. General study findings and limits: Strong co-clustering by F measure linked samples that shared a preparation batch. Several TRBV segments (TRBV5-6, TRBV5-1 and TRBV20-1 among them) occurred more frequently in patients than in controls. Normalized Chao1 diversity was significantly lower in multiple sclerosis patients than in controls.

Per the germline V gene, CDR1 is SGHTA and CDR2 is FQGNSA. V lost 5 bases, J lost 5 bases, and 5 bases stayed unmatched. The length of the CDR3 is 14 residues. The sequence was obtained from a girl aged 5-17 years with multiple sclerosis. Specimen: blood. The genes are TRBV7-2 and TRBJ2-5; TRBD1 aligns across 10 bases. CDR3 sequence reads: CASSRDRGSETQYF. The CDR3 DNA reads as TGTGCCAGCAGCCGGGACAGGGGCAGTGAGACCCAGTACTTC.